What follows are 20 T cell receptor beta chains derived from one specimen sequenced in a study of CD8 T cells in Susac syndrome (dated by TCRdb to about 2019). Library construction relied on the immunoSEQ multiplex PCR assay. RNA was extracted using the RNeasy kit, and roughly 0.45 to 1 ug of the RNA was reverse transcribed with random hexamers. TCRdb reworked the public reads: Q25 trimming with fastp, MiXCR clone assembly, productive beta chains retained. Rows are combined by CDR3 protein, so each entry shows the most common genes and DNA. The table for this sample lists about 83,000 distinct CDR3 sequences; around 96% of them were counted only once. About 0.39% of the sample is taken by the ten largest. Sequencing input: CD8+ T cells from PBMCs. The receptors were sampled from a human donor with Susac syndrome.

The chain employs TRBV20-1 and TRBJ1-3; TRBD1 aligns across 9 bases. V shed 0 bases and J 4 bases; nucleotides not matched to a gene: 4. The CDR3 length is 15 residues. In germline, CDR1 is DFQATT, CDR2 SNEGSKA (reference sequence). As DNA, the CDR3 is TGCAGTGCTAGAGAACAGGGGGCGTCAGGAAACACCATATATTTT. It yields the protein CSAREQGASGNTIYF.

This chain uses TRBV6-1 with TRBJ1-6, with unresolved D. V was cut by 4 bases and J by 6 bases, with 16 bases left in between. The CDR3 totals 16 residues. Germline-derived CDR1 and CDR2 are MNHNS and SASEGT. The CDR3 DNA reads TGTGCCAGCAGTGTCGGTTGGGGAATAAGTAATTCACCCCTCCACTTT. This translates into CASSVGWGISNSPLHF.

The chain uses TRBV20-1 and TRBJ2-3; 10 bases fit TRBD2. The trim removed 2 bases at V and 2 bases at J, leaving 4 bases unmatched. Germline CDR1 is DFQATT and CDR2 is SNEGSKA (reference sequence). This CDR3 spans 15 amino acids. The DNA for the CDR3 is TGCAGTGCTAGAAGCGGGAGGGAACTCACAGATACGCAGTATTTT. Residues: CSARSGRELTDTQYF.

CDR3 bases: TGTGCCAGCAGTTTCGTTGGGGGGGGAGGTGGTGAAGCTTTCTTT. Residues: CASSFVGGGGGEAFF. The V call is TRBV27, the J call TRBJ1-1, with a weak D call TRBD1 (5 bases). Germline V gene data show CDR1 as MNHEY and CDR2 as SMNVEV (reference sequence). The CDR3 contains 15 residues. Trimming removed 3 bases at V and 7 bases at J, with 18 bases between.

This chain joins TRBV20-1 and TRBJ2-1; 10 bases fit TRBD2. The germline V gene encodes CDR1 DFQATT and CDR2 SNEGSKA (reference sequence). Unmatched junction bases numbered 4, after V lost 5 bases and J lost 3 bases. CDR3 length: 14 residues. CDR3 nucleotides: TGCAGTGCTCCCGGGACTAGCGACTACAATGAGCAGTTCTTC. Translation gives CSAPGTSDYNEQFF.

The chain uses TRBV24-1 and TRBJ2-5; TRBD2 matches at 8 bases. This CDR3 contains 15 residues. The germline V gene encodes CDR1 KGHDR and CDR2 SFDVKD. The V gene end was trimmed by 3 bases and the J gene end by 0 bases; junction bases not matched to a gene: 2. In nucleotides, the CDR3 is TGTGCCACCAGTGATCTGACTAGCGACCAAGAGACCCAGTACTTC. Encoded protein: CATSDLTSDQETQYF.

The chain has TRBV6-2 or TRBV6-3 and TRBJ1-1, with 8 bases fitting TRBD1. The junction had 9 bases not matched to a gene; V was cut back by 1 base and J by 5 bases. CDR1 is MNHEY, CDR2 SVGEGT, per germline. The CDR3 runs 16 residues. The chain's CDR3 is CASSYYRDRLETEAFF. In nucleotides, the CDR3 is TGTGCCAGCAGTTACTACCGGGACAGGCTAGAAACTGAAGCTTTCTTT.

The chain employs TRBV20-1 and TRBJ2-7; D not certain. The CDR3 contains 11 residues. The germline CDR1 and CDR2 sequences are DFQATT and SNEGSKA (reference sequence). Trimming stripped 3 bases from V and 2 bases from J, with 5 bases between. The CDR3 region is CSASAPYEQYF. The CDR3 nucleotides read TGCAGTGCTAGCGCTCCCTACGAGCAGTACTTC.

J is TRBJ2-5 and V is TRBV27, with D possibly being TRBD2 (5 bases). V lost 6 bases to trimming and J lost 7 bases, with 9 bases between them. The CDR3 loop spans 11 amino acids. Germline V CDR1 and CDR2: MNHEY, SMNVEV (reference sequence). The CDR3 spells CASRAGLTQYF. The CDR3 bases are TGTGCCAGCAGGGCGGGTTTGACCCAGTACTTC.

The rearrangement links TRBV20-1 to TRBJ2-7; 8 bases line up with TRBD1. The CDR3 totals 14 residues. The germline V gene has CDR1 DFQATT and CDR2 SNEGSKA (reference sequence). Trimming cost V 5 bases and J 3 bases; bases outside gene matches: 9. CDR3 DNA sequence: TGCAGTGCTCTTCGACAGGGGTCCCTCTACGAGCAGTACTTC. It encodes CSALRQGSLYEQYF.

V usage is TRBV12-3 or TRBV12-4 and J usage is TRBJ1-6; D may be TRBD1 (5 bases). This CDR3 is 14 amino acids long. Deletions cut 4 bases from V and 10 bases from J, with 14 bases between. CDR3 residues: CASSYSGAGSPLHF. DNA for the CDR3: TGTGCCAGCAGTTATTCCGGGGCCGGCTCACCCCTCCACTTT.

The CDR3 region is CASSLKREATDTQYF. DNA for the CDR3: TGTGCCAGCAGCTTGAAGCGGGAGGCCACAGATACGCAGTATTTT. This sequence joins TRBV5-4 and TRBJ2-3, with 9 nucleotides matching TRBD2. The V gene end was trimmed by 1 base and the J gene end by 2 bases; junction bases not matched to a gene: 2. CDR1 and CDR2 from the germline V gene are SGHNT and YYREEE (reference sequence). This CDR3 is built from 15 residues.

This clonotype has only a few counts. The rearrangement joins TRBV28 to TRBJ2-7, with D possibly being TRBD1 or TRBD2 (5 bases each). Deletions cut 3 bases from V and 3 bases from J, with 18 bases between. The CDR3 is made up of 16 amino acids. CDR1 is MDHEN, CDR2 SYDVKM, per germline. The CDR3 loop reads CASSLDKMGDGYEQYF. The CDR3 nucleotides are TGTGCCAGCAGTTTGGATAAGATGGGGGATGGCTACGAGCAGTACTTC.

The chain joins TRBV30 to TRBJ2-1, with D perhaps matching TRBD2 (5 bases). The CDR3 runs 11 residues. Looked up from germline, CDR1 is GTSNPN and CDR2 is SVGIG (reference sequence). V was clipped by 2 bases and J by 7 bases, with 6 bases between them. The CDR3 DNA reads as TGTGCCTGGAGTCCGGGGAATGAGCAGTTCTTC. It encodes CAWSPGNEQFF.

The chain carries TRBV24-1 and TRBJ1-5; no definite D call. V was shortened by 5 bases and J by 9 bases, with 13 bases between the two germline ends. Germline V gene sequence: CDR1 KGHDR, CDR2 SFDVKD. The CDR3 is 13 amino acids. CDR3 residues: CATSGEGLVPQHF. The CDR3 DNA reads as TGTGCCACCAGTGGAGAGGGTTTGGTGCCCCAGCATTTT.

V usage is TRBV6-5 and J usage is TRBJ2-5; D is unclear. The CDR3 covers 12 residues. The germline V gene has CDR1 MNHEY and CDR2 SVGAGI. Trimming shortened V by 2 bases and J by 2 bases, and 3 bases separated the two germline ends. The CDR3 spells CASSYQQETQYF. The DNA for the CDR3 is TGTGCCAGCAGTTACCAACAAGAGACCCAGTACTTC.

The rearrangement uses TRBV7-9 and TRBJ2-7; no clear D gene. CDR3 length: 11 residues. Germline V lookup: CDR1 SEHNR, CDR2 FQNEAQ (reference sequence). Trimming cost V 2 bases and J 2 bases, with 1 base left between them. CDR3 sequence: CASSLTYEQYF. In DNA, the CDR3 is TGTGCCAGCAGCTTAACCTACGAGCAGTACTTC.

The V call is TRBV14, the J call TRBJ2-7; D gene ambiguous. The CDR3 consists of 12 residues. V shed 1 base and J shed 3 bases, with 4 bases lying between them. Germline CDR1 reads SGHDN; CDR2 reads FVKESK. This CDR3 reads CASSQGGYEQYF. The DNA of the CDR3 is TGTGCCAGCAGCCAAGGTGGCTACGAGCAGTACTTC. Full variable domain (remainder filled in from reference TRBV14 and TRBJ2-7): EAGVTQFPSHSVIEKGQTVTLRCDPISGHDNLYWYRRVMGKEIKFLLHFVKESKQDESGMPNNRFLAERTGGTYSTLKVQPAELEDSGVYFCASSQGGYEQYFGPGTRLTVT.

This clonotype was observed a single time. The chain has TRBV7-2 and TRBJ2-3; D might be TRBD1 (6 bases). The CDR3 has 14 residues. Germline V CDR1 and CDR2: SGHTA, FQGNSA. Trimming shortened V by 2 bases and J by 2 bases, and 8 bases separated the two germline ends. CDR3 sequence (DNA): TGTGCCAGCAGCTTAAGGGGACACACAGATACGCAGTATTTT. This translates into CASSLRGHTDTQYF. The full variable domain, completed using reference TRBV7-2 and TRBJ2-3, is GAGVSQSPSNKVTEKGKDVELRCDPISGHTALYWYRQSLGQGLEFLIYFQGNSAPDKSGLPSDRFSAERTGGSVSTLTIQRTQQEDSAVYLCASSLRGHTDTQYFGPGTRLTVL.

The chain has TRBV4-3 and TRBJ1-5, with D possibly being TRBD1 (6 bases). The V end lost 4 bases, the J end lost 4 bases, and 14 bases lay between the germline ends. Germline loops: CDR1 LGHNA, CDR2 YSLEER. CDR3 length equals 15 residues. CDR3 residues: CASSPNRQENQPQHF. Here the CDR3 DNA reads TGCGCCAGCAGCCCGAATAGACAGGAAAATCAGCCCCAGCATTTT.